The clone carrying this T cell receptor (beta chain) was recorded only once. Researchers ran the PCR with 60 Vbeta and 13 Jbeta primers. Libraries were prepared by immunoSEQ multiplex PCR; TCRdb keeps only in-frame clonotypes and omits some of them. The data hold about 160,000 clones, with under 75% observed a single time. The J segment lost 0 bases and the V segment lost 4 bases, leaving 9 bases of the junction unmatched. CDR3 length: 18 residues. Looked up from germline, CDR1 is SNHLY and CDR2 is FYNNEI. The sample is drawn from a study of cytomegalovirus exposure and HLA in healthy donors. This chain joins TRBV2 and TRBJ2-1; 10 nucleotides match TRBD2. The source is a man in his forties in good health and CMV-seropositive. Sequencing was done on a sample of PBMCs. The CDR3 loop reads CASSGPSGGLSSYNEQFF. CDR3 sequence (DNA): TGTGCCAGCAGTGGCCCTAGCGGGGGCCTCAGCTCCTACAATGAGCAGTTCTTC.